These T cell receptor beta chains were read from a single sample in a study of T cells in tuberculosis. The data were produced by immunoSEQ multiplex PCR, yet TCRdb's version contains in-frame clones alone and is incomplete. The data contain tens of thousands of clones, about 95% of them singletons. The sample comprised PBMCs. The receptors come from a donor under 30 with latent tuberculosis or without tuberculosis infection. The conserved cysteine and the conserved F or W are not part of the CDR3 here. Rows give clone size only sometimes, using once, few, many, or a class for an expanded clone.

TRBV7-9	TRBJ2-1	-	ASRVGTAVSYNEQF
TRBV2	TRBJ1-5	-	AGRTAINQPQH
TRBV25-1	TRBJ2-3	few	ASTDAGFITDTQY
TRBV27	TRBJ2-7	-	ASSSYRLFYEQY
TRBV9	TRBJ2-3	-	ASSRTTSGLPDTQY
TRBV7-6	TRBJ1-6	-	ASSPETGMGSPLH
TRBV11-3	TRBJ2-5	-	ASSSTSGGNQETQY
TRBV10-3	TRBJ1-5	-	AISGDRNSNQPQH
TRBV28	TRBJ2-3	-	ASSFFERTTKDTQY
TRBV28	TRBJ1-4	-	ASSLSGSNEKLF
TRBV9	TRBJ1-1	once	ASSATGVQSEAF
TRBV7-2	TRBJ1-1	-	ASSLRWGGTEAF
TRBV28	TRBJ1-1	-	ATNRGTGVRTEAF
TRBV18	TRBJ2-4	-	ASSPPGTSGVKNIQY
TRBV6-5	TRBJ1-1	-	ASSYFGRRMNTEAF
TRBV25-1	TRBJ2-7	-	ASSEPVETTAYEQY
TRBV27	TRBJ2-1	-	ASSLRSGGAGFYNEQF
TRBV7-9	TRBJ1-3	-	ASSGQGQGSGNTIY
TRBV11-1	TRBJ2-6	-	ASSPRGANVLT
TRBV6-4	TRBJ2-2	-	ASSAGDTGELF
TRBV5-1	TRBJ2-1	once	ASSEGTGQGFNEQF
TRBV15	TRBJ1-6	-	ATSRDRAGVDSPLH